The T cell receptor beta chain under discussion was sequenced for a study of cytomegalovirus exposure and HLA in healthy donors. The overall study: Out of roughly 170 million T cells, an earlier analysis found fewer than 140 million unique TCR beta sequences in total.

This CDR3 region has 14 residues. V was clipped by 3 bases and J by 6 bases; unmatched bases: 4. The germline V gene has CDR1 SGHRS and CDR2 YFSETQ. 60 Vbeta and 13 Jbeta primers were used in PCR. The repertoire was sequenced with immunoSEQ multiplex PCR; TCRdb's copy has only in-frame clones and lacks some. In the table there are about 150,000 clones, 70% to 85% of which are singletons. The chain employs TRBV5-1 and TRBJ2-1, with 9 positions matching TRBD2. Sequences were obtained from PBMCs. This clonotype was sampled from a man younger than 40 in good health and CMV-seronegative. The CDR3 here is CASSWLAGSNEQFF. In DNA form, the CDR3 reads TGCGCCAGCAGCTGGCTAGCGGGGTCCAATGAGCAGTTCTTC.